The 17 T cell receptor beta chains below were found in one sample sequenced in a study of early T cells in non-severe SARS-CoV-2 infection. MiXCR, applied by TCRdb to the 5' RACE reads, yields one record per CDR3 protein. The data show 55,000 to 80,000 distinct CDR3 sequences, less than 9.5% seen once. Specimen: whole blood, collected at baseline. Receptors originate from an adult who was a healthcare worker with PCR-confirmed SARS-CoV-2 infection or an uninfected control (not recorded which).

There are a few counts of this clonotype. The chain combines TRBV4-1 with TRBJ2-7; D is possibly TRBD2 (6 bases). Deletions cut 0 bases from V and 0 bases from J, with 12 bases between. The CDR3 is 16 amino acids. Germline V lookup: CDR1 MGHRA, CDR2 YSYEKL. CDR3 DNA: TGCGCCAGCAGCCAAGAGGACGGGAGTAGCTCCTACGAGCAGTACTTC. Protein product: CASSQEDGSSSYEQYF.

The chain has TRBV11-2 and TRBJ2-3; 10 bases are a match to TRBD2. The CDR3 runs to 17 residues. The V gene's germline CDR1 is SGHAT and CDR2 FQNNGV. Germline trimming cut 5 bases from V and 4 bases from J; bases unmatched to any gene: 12. The CDR3 is CASSVDPSGSGADTQYF. The DNA of the CDR3 is TGTGCCAGCAGCGTCGATCCTAGCGGGAGTGGGGCAGATACGCAGTATTTT.

This clonotype has at least ten counts. This rearrangement joins TRBV19 to TRBJ1-2, with 12 bases aligning to TRBD1. The CDR3 has 14 residues. The trim removed 9 bases at V and 8 bases at J, leaving 10 bases unmatched. Per germline, CDR1 LNHDA and CDR2 SQIVND (reference sequence). This chain's CDR3 is CASRDRGRLSGYTF. CDR3 DNA sequence: TGTGCCAGCCGGGACAGGGGGCGTTTGAGCGGCTACACCTTC.

This clonotype was counted at least ten times. The CDR3 coding sequence is TGTGCCAGCAGCTTATTATCCTCAATCGGGGCGTCGAACACTGAAGCTTTCTTT. Amino acid sequence: CASSLLSSIGASNTEAFF. The chain recombines TRBV13 with TRBJ1-1, with D tentatively TRBD1 (5 bases). The V end was cut by 2 bases, the J end by 1 base, with 20 bases between. Germline V gene sequence: CDR1 PRHDT, CDR2 FYEKMQ (reference sequence). The CDR3 extends over 18 amino acids.

The V and J genes are TRBV29-1 and TRBJ1-3; D is possibly TRBD1 (6 bases). V lost 7 bases and J 0 bases, leaving 10 bases between the germline ends. CDR3 length equals 13 residues. The germline gives CDR1 SQVTM, CDR2 ANQGSEA. The DNA for the CDR3 is TGCAGCGCTGGACAGAGCTCTGGAAACACCATATATTTT. Translated, it gives CSAGQSSGNTIYF.

This clonotype is categorized as medium-sized. This chain links TRBV27 with TRBJ1-4, with D uncertain. This CDR3 has 14 residues. Trimming took 2 bases from V and 0 from J, leaving 4 bases between them. Germline loops: CDR1 MNHEY, CDR2 SMNVEV (reference sequence). The CDR3 spells CASSLDSTNEKLFF. CDR3 sequence (DNA): TGTGCCAGCAGTTTAGACTCAACTAATGAAAAACTGTTTTTT.

This clonotype was detected ten times or more. This chain links TRBV12-5 with TRBJ2-4; TRBD1 agrees at 7 bases. Trimming removed 6 bases from V and 5 bases from J; junction bases left unmatched: 10. This CDR3 comprises 15 residues. Germline V gene lookup returns CDR1 LGHNT and CDR2 FRNRAP. CDR3 region: CASGGPGQLQNIQYF. The CDR3 DNA reads TGTGCTAGTGGAGGACCGGGACAGCTACAAAACATTCAGTACTTC.

This clonotype was detected many times. The rearrangement uses TRBV20-1 and TRBJ2-5, with unresolved D. With 0 bases removed from V and 0 bases from J, the gap between germline ends came to 8 bases. The CDR3 has 14 amino acids. CDR1 and CDR2 from the germline V gene are DFQATT and SNEGSKA (reference sequence). CDR3 residues: CSARDDPYQETQYF. In DNA, the CDR3 is TGCAGTGCTAGAGATGATCCGTACCAAGAGACCCAGTACTTC.

The CDR3 DNA sequence: TGTGCCAGCAGCTTAGATGAGGGCCTGAACACTGAAGCTTTCTTT. Its translation is CASSLDEGLNTEAFF. This rearrangement joins TRBV7-9 to TRBJ1-1; no clear D. This CDR3 has 15 residues. CDR1 is SEHNR and CDR2 is FQNEAQ in the germline V gene (reference sequence). The V end lost 1 base, the J end lost 0 bases, and 9 bases lay between the germline ends.

Only one count was recorded for this clonotype. This chain uses TRBV3-1 with TRBJ2-5, with D maybe TRBD2 (5 bases). With 0 bases removed from V and 6 bases from J, the gap between germline ends came to 14 bases. Germline V CDR1 and CDR2: LGHDT, YNNKEL (reference sequence). This CDR3 contains 15 residues. The CDR3 region is CASSQDAGRRQTQYF. CDR3 coding DNA: TGTGCCAGCAGCCAAGATGCGGGTAGGAGGCAGACCCAGTACTTC.

The chain has TRBV20-1 and TRBJ2-1; TRBD2 matches 11 bases. Losses at the gene ends were 1 base for V and 9 bases for J; bases not matched to a gene: 5. CDR1 DFQATT and CDR2 SNEGSKA come from the germline V gene (reference sequence). The CDR3 contains 14 residues. CDR3 DNA sequence: TGCAGTGCTAGAGTCCTAGCGGGAGGAATTGAGCAGTTCTTC. Amino acid sequence: CSARVLAGGIEQFF.

This clonotype was detected a few times. The chain joins TRBV30 to TRBJ1-1; D remains ambiguous. The CDR3 spans 14 residues. The germline CDR1 and CDR2 sequences are GTSNPN and SVGIG (reference sequence). Trimming took off 0 bases at V and 0 bases at J, with 8 bases between the two ends. CDR3 coding DNA: TGTGCCTGGAGTGTGGTAGGCGTGAACACTGAAGCTTTCTTT. This sequence encodes CAWSVVGVNTEAFF.

CDR3: CATLNPPARYEQYF. The DNA for the CDR3 is TGTGCCACCCTGAATCCCCCAGCTCGGTACGAGCAGTACTTC. The rearrangement links TRBV10-3 to TRBJ2-7; D not certain. The V and J ends lost 10 bases and 4 bases respectively, with 20 bases between them. In germline, CDR1 is ENHRY, CDR2 SYGVKD. CDR3 length: 14 amino acids.

This clonotype showed up just a few times. The chain has TRBV5-1 and TRBJ1-2; D possibly corresponds to TRBD1 (5 bases). Germline CDR1 SGHRS, CDR2 YFSETQ. The CDR3 length is 13 residues. Deletions cut 4 bases from V and 7 bases from J, with 14 bases between. CDR3 nucleotide sequence: TGCGCCAGCAGCCGGGACTCCTCGAGTGGCTACACCTTC. Its protein product is CASSRDSSSGYTF.

This clonotype was counted at least ten times. This chain uses TRBV18 with TRBJ1-1; 8 bases map to TRBD1. This CDR3 is built from 15 residues. Germline V gene data show CDR1 as KGHSH and CDR2 as LQKENI. V shed 3 bases and J 3 bases; nucleotides not matched to a gene: 6. This CDR3 reads CASSPAGGWHTEAFF. In nucleotides, the CDR3 is TGTGCCAGCTCACCGGCAGGGGGCTGGCACACTGAAGCTTTCTTT.

In its sample, this clonotype was seen a few times. This chain connects TRBV7-6 to TRBJ2-2; D gene uncertain. The V gene lost 3 bases and the J gene lost 4 bases, with 9 bases spanning the gap. CDR1 and CDR2 (germline): SGHVS, FNYEAQ. The CDR3 covers 14 residues. The CDR3 bases are TGTGCCAGCAGCTTCCTCGACGTCACCGGGGAGCTGTTTTTT. Translating gives CASSFLDVTGELFF.

This clonotype was detected many times. J is TRBJ2-5 and V is TRBV24-1; D tentatively reads TRBD1 or TRBD2 (5 bases each). V lost 4 bases to trimming and J lost 3 bases, with 17 bases between them. The CDR3 contains 16 residues. Germline V gene data show CDR1 as KGHDR and CDR2 as SFDVKD. CDR3 nucleotides: TGTGCCACCAGTGAGTCCACCGGGACCCGGAAAGAGACCCAGTACTTC. This gives the protein CATSESTGTRKETQYF.